A selection of T cell receptor beta chains follows, all from one sample in a study of Ad26.COV2.S vaccination and SARS-CoV-2 variants. Only in-frame clones appear in the TCRdb table, and some are missing; sequencing was by immunoSEQ multiplex PCR. The sample shows fewer than 500,000 clones, around 91% of them seen only once. The material was peripheral blood, obtained in a trial of Ad26.COV2.S vaccine versus placebo. The receptors were sampled from a person aged 18 to 59 who received the Ad26.COV2.S COVID-19 vaccine or a placebo. The CDR3 runs from the conserved cysteine through the conserved F or W. A D gene is named only where the DNA matches it firmly. The size entry is marked missing in some rows and otherwise reads once, few, many or a size class.

abundance	j_gene	v_gene	d_gene	CDR3aa	CDR3nt
once	TRBJ1-5	TRBV7-2	NA	CASSPDNRNQPQHF	TGTGCCAGCAGCCCGGACAATCGCAATCAGCCCCAGCATTTT
few	TRBJ1-2	TRBV4-1	NA	CASSQRMRSSNGYTF	TGCGCCAGCAGCCAACGCATGAGGTCTTCTAATGGCTACACCTTC
NA	TRBJ1-6	TRBV19	NA	CASRLTDYNSPLHF	TGTGCCAGTAGGCTGACAGATTATAATTCACCCCTCCACTTT
NA	TRBJ2-1	TRBV9	TRBD2	CASCSPLAGGAGCEQFF	TGTGCCAGCTGCTCCCCTTTAGCGGGAGGGGCTGGGTGTGAGCAGTTCTTC
NA	TRBJ1-6	TRBV5-6	TRBD1	CASSSTYRGDNSPLHF	TGTGCCAGCAGCTCCACCTACAGGGGCGATAATTCACCCCTCCACTTT
NA	TRBJ2-3	TRBV7-3	TRBD2	CASSRGLAGKSDTQYF	TGTGCCAGCAGCCGAGGACTAGCGGGAAAATCGGATACGCAGTATTTT
NA	TRBJ2-7	TRBV19	TRBD2	CASSIQRGSYEQYF	TGTGCCAGTAGTATTCAGCGGGGAAGCTACGAGCAGTACTTC
NA	TRBJ2-3	TRBV7-3	NA	CASSPTGSDTQYF	TGTGCCAGCAGCCCCACGGGCTCAGATACGCAGTATTTT
NA	TRBJ1-5	TRBV5-1	NA	CASSLRGEVDQPQHF	TGCGCCAGCAGCTTGAGGGGCGAGGTCGATCAGCCCCAGCATTTT
NA	TRBJ2-5	TRBV29-1	NA	CSVLGRNQETQYF	TGCAGCGTTTTAGGCAGGAACCAAGAGACCCAGTACTTC
NA	TRBJ1-4	TRBV2	NA	CASRLDSATNEKLFF	TGTGCCAGCAGATTAGACAGTGCAACTAATGAAAAACTGTTTTTT
NA	TRBJ1-5	TRBV6-5	NA	CASSRTANQPQHF	TGTGCCAGCAGTCGGACAGCTAATCAGCCCCAGCATTTT
NA	TRBJ2-4	TRBV7-8	NA	CASSSTDLAKNIQYF	TGTGCCAGCAGCTCTACGGACCTAGCCAAAAACATTCAGTACTTC
NA	TRBJ2-3	TRBV18	NA	CASSPMDHTDTQYF	TGTGCCAGCTCACCGATGGATCACACAGATACGCAGTATTTT
NA	TRBJ1-2	TRBV6-6	TRBD1	CASSKDRESPNYGYTF	TGTGCCAGCAGTAAGGACAGGGAATCTCCTAACTATGGCTACACCTTC
NA	TRBJ1-5	TRBV7-2	NA	CASSLILYEPQHF	TGTGCCAGCAGCTTAATTTTATATGAGCCCCAGCATTTT
NA	TRBJ2-3	TRBV29-1	NA	CSVLLRSADTQYF	TGCAGCGTCCTACTGCGGAGTGCAGATACGCAGTATTTT
NA	TRBJ2-5	TRBV21-1	NA	CASSKRLARGETQYF	TGTGCCAGCAGCAAACGGCTAGCTCGCGGAGAGACCCAGTACTTC
NA	TRBJ2-7	TRBV20-1	NA	CSATAAEEQYF	TGCAGTGCTACGGCGGCCGAGGAGCAGTACTTC
NA	TRBJ2-7	TRBV5-1	NA	CASSLGTRTTYEQYF	TGCGCCAGCAGCTTGGGGACAAGGACGACCTACGAGCAGTACTTC
NA	TRBJ2-5	TRBV9	TRBD1	CASSVATGGQETQYF	TGTGCCAGCAGCGTAGCTACAGGGGGCCAAGAGACCCAGTACTTC
NA	TRBJ2-5	TRBV11-2	NA	CASSLDRSGTQYF	TGTGCCAGCAGCTTAGATCGCAGCGGGACCCAGTACTTC
NA	TRBJ2-2	TRBV5-6	NA	CASSLTSGELFF	TGTGCCAGCAGCCTCACGTCCGGGGAGCTGTTTTTT
NA	TRBJ1-1	TRBV4-1	NA	CASSQDQRGGGTEAFF	TGCGCCAGCAGCCAAGATCAGAGGGGAGGAGGTACTGAAGCTTTCTTT
NA	TRBJ2-1	TRBV11-2	NA	CASSFGTGPYNEQFF	TGTGCCAGCAGCTTCGGTACGGGCCCCTACAATGAGCAGTTCTTC
NA	TRBJ2-3	TRBV3-1/TRBV3-2	NA	CASSPRTESTDTQYF	TGTGCCAGCAGCCCTCGGACAGAAAGCACAGATACGCAGTATTTT